Below, 27 T cell receptor beta chains from the same sample are listed, as sequenced in a study of blood T cell repertoires in COVID-19. TCRdb's copy holds only in-frame clones and misses some; the assay was immunoSEQ multiplex PCR. The table includes about 200,000 clones, around nine tenths detected once. Specimen: peripheral blood. These receptors all come from a woman in her 40s with acute or convalescent COVID-19.

This chain connects TRBV5-1 to TRBJ1-3; perhaps TRBD1 as D (5 bases). CDR3 length equals 16 residues. The ends were cut back, 2 bases at V and 0 bases at J, with 12 bases in the middle. Germline V lookup: CDR1 SGHRS, CDR2 YFSETQ. CDR3 loop: CASSLGQAFSGNTIYF. The CDR3 nucleotides are TGCGCCAGCAGCTTAGGACAAGCTTTCTCTGGAAACACCATATATTTT.

The chain recombines TRBV6-4 with TRBJ2-7, with D possibly being TRBD1 (6 bases). Germline V gene data show CDR1 as MRHNA and CDR2 as SNTAGT. The CDR3 extends over 12 amino acids. V lost 8 bases, J lost 2 bases, and 10 bases lay in between. In DNA form, the CDR3 reads TGTGCCAGCCAGGGGCCCGCCTACGAGCAGTACGTC. This sequence encodes CASQGPAYEQYV.

This clone appeared a few times. This chain uses TRBV7-2 with TRBJ2-5; no firm D call. The CDR3 is made up of 15 amino acids. Per germline, CDR1 SGHTA and CDR2 FQGNSA. V gave up 4 bases and J gave up 5 bases, with 17 bases separating them. The CDR3 protein is CASSSARLLTETQYF. Written as DNA, the CDR3 is TGTGCCAGCAGCTCCGCCCGACTCCTTACGGAGACCCAGTACTTC.

The chain has TRBV20-1 and TRBJ2-7, with unresolved D. The CDR3 length is 11 residues. The ends were cut back, 1 base at V and 4 bases at J, with 5 bases in the middle. Germline values: CDR1 DFQATT, CDR2 SNEGSKA (reference sequence). CDR3 DNA: TGCAGTGCTAGAGGGCCTTACGAGCAGTACGTC. As protein: CSARGPYEQYV.

The chain recombines TRBV9 with TRBJ2-1; TRBD2 agrees at 10 bases. The V gene's germline CDR1 is SGDLS and CDR2 YYNGEE. This CDR3 contains 17 residues. Trimming removed 2 bases from V and 2 bases from J; junction bases left unmatched: 7. CDR3: CASSVPGSGGAYNEQFF. CDR3 in DNA: TGTGCCAGCAGCGTTCCCGGAAGCGGGGGGGCCTACAATGAGCAGTTCTTC.

This chain links TRBV5-1 with TRBJ2-2; the D gene is possibly TRBD1 (5 bases). Germline V gene sequence: CDR1 SGHRS, CDR2 YFSETQ. The CDR3 is 15 amino acids. Deletions cut 0 bases from V and 2 bases from J, with 8 bases between. For the CDR3, the DNA is TGCGCCAGCAGCTTGGGTAGGGGAAACACCGGGGAGCTGTTTTTT. Its protein is CASSLGRGNTGELFF.

This chain joins TRBV19 and TRBJ2-1; D is perhaps TRBD1 (5 bases). The CDR3 covers 14 residues. Germline V gene lookup returns CDR1 LNHDA and CDR2 SQIVND (reference sequence). Trimming shortened V by 3 bases and J by 9 bases, and 15 bases separated the two germline ends. As DNA, the CDR3 is TGTGCCAGTAGTATCCAGACAAGGGGTGGTGAGCAGTTCTTC. Encoded protein: CASSIQTRGGEQFF.

This chain links TRBV7-9 with TRBJ1-2; TRBD1 aligns across 7 bases. Losses at the gene ends were 2 bases for V and 6 bases for J; bases not matched to a gene: 9. CDR1 and CDR2 from the germline V gene are SEHNR and FQNEAQ (reference sequence). The CDR3 extends over 15 amino acids. CDR3 loop: CASSLKASGGNGYTF. The CDR3 DNA follows: TGTGCCAGCAGCTTAAAGGCTTCAGGGGGGAATGGCTACACCTTC.

This clone has just a few counts. The rearrangement uses TRBV24-1 and TRBJ1-5; 8 bases line up with TRBD1. Trimming at V came to 3 bases and at J to 0 bases, leaving 3 bases not matched to a gene. CDR3 size: 16 residues. The germline V gene encodes CDR1 KGHDR and CDR2 SFDVKD. CDR3 protein: CATSDRTGNSNQPQHF. CDR3 bases: TGTGCCACCAGTGATCGGACAGGGAATAGCAATCAGCCCCAGCATTTT.

The chain combines TRBV12-3 or TRBV12-4 with TRBJ2-7; possible D gene TRBD2, 5 bases. V lost 2 bases to trimming and J lost 2 bases, with 7 bases between them. The CDR3 length is 13 residues. The CDR3 region is CASSLSGTYEQYV. The DNA for the CDR3 is TGTGCCAGCAGTTTATCGGGGACCTACGAGCAGTACGTC.

The CDR3 coding sequence is TGTGCCATCAGTGAGTCGGGCAGCTACAATGAAAAACTGTTTTTT. This encodes CAISESGSYNEKLFF. This chain links TRBV10-3 with TRBJ1-4; unclear D gene. The V end was cut by 0 bases, the J end by 5 bases, with 10 bases between. Per the germline V gene, CDR1 is ENHRY and CDR2 is SYGVKD. This CDR3 region has 15 residues.

V and J are TRBV2 and TRBJ1-6; possible D gene TRBD1, 5 bases. CDR1 SNHLY and CDR2 FYNNEI come from the germline V gene. CDR3 length: 16 amino acids. V lost 5 bases and J 5 bases, leaving 16 bases between the germline ends. The CDR3 bases are TGTGCCAGCAGTACACAGGCGGGGACGCATAATTCACCCCTCCACTTT. It is translated as CASSTQAGTHNSPLHF.

The chain uses TRBV7-9 and TRBJ2-1, with TRBD2 matching 8 bases. From germline, CDR1 is SEHNR and CDR2 FQNEAQ (reference sequence). The CDR3 extends over 13 amino acids. V dropped 8 bases and J dropped 5; count of bases not matched to a gene: 5. The chain's CDR3 is CASHGGANNEQFF. CDR3 DNA: TGTGCCAGCCACGGGGGGGCTAACAATGAGCAGTTCTTC. Supplemented by reference TRBV7-9 and TRBJ2-1, the full variable domain reads DTGVSQNPRHKITKRGQNVTFRCDPISEHNRLYWYRQTLGQGPEFLTYFQNEAQLEKSRLLSDRFSAERPKGSFSTLEIQRTEQGDSAMYLCASHGGANNEQFFGPGTRLTVL.

The chain is built from TRBV7-2 and TRBJ1-4; 8 positions match TRBD1. This CDR3 spans 16 amino acids. The germline V gene encodes CDR1 SGHTA and CDR2 FQGNSA. J gave up 8 bases and V 4 bases, and 12 bases lay outside the gene matches. CDR3 nucleotides: TGTGCCAGCAGCTCCACAGGGGGGGGAATGGGAGAAAAACTGTTTTTT. It is translated as CASSSTGGGMGEKLFF.

J is TRBJ1-1 and V is TRBV7-9; 8 nucleotides agree with TRBD1. The CDR3 contains 16 residues. V shed 5 bases, J shed 8 bases, and the junction held 16 bases outside the gene matches. Germline V gives CDR1 SEHNR, CDR2 FQNEAQ (reference sequence). CDR3 bases: TGTGCCAGCAGCCGTATCGGGACAGGTATAGTCTCGGAAGCTTTCTTT. It codes for CASSRIGTGIVSEAFF. Variable domain in full (rest from reference TRBV7-9 and TRBJ1-1): DTGVSQNPRHKITKRGQNVTFRCDPISEHNRLYWYRQTLGQGPEFLTYFQNEAQLEKSRLLSDRFSAERPKGSFSTLEIQRTEQGDSAMYLCASSRIGTGIVSEAFFGQGTRLTVV.

V and J are TRBV7-2 and TRBJ2-2, with D unclear. This CDR3 is 12 amino acids long. The V gene lost 6 bases and the J gene lost 6 bases, with 8 bases spanning the gap. CDR1 and CDR2 (germline): SGHTA, FQGNSA. CDR3 residues: CASRVAAGELFF. CDR3 DNA: TGTGCCAGCAGAGTAGCAGCCGGGGAGCTGTTTTTT.

This clone was counted once. This chain links TRBV11-3 with TRBJ2-5; 7 bases are shared with TRBD1. Germline CDR1 reads SGHNT; CDR2 reads YENEEA. The J segment lost 7 bases and the V segment lost 5 bases, leaving 10 bases of the junction unmatched. The CDR3 loop spans 14 amino acids. The DNA for the CDR3 is TGTGCCAGCAGCCCACAGGGGTCCAGGGGGACCCAGTACTTC. This encodes CASSPQGSRGTQYF.

The rearrangement joins TRBV5-6 to TRBJ1-6, with a weak D call TRBD1 (5 bases). Germline CDR1 SGHDT, CDR2 YYEEEE. V was clipped by 4 bases and J by 6 bases, with 17 bases between them. CDR3 length: 16 residues. The CDR3 is CASSLPSGQGNSPLHF. As DNA, the CDR3 is TGTGCCAGCAGCCTACCCTCGGGCCAGGGTAATTCACCCCTCCACTTT.

J is TRBJ1-2 and V is TRBV5-6; 8 bases align to TRBD1. Germline values: CDR1 SGHDT, CDR2 YYEEEE. This CDR3 region has 12 residues. J gave up 7 bases and V 4 bases, and 3 bases lay outside the gene matches. The CDR3 loop reads CASSLDRVGYTF. The DNA of the CDR3 is TGTGCCAGCAGCCTGGACAGGGTTGGCTACACCTTC.

This chain connects TRBV14 to TRBJ1-3; 9 nucleotides align to TRBD1. V lost 3 bases, J lost 4 bases, and 7 bases stayed unmatched. The CDR3 has 16 amino acids. From germline, CDR1 is SGHDN and CDR2 FVKESK. This CDR3 is CASSQRTGGEGNTIYF. The CDR3 nucleotides read TGTGCCAGCAGCCAGAGAACAGGGGGCGAAGGAAACACCATATATTTT.

This chain links TRBV6-5 with TRBJ1-2; D uncertain. The CDR3 spans 15 residues. Looked up from germline, CDR1 is MNHEY and CDR2 is SVGAGI. V lost 2 bases to trimming and J lost 4 bases, with 14 bases between them. The DNA of the CDR3 is TGTGCCAGCAGTTACCTTGGAGGGTCGCTCTATGGCTACACCTTC. Translating gives CASSYLGGSLYGYTF.

The chain has TRBV9 and TRBJ2-3; 8 bases are shared with TRBD1. Germline loops: CDR1 SGDLS, CDR2 YYNGEE. The CDR3 runs to 13 residues. Trimming removed 7 bases from V and 6 bases from J; junction bases left unmatched: 7. The CDR3 region is CASGQGAGDTQYF. CDR3 nucleotide sequence: TGTGCCAGCGGCCAGGGGGCGGGGGATACGCAGTATTTT. The full variable domain, rest sourced from reference TRBV9 and TRBJ2-3, is DSGVTQTPKHLITATGQRVTLRCSPRSGDLSVYWYQQSLDQGLQFLIQYYNGEERAKGNILERFSAQQFPDLHSELNLSSLELGDSALYFCASGQGAGDTQYFGPGTRLTVL.

V gene TRBV18 combines with J gene TRBJ2-1, with 8 bases that match TRBD2. With 4 bases clipped from V and 6 bases from J, the junction kept 8 bases outside the gene matches. CDR3 size: 15 residues. Germline V gives CDR1 KGHSH, CDR2 LQKENI. The CDR3 spells CASSRQRGFGNEQFF. DNA for the CDR3: TGTGCCAGCTCACGTCAGCGGGGGTTCGGCAATGAGCAGTTCTTC.

The rearrangement links TRBV19 to TRBJ2-5, with 9 positions matching TRBD1. CDR1 and CDR2 (germline): LNHDA, SQIVND (reference sequence). J was trimmed by 3 bases and V by 6 bases; bases with no gene match: 8. This CDR3 contains 15 residues. The CDR3, as DNA: TGTGCCAGTAGCCGAAACAGGGACAGGGAAGAGACCCAGTACTTC. Translation gives CASSRNRDREETQYF.

V usage is TRBV25-1 and J usage is TRBJ1-3; no reliable D call. V lost 2 bases and J 4 bases, leaving 6 bases between the germline ends. CDR1 is MGHDK, CDR2 SYGVNS, per germline. The CDR3 sequence is 13 residues long. The CDR3 DNA is TGTGCCAGCAGTGAACCTTTCGGAAACACCATATATTTT. It specifies CASSEPFGNTIYF.

The chain carries TRBV5-1 and TRBJ2-3, with 12 nucleotides matching TRBD1. V dropped 1 base and J dropped 4; count of bases not matched to a gene: 4. The CDR3 consists of 16 residues. CDR1 and CDR2 (germline): SGHRS, YFSETQ. The CDR3 spells CASSLPGTGGPDTQYF. The DNA for the CDR3 is TGCGCCAGCAGCTTGCCCGGGACAGGGGGCCCAGATACGCAGTATTTT.

This clone was detected only once. The chain links TRBV5-6 to TRBJ1-4; D is perhaps TRBD1 (5 bases). Germline-derived CDR1 and CDR2 are SGHDT and YYEEEE. Between the trimmed V and J ends, which lost 0 bases and 4 bases, there was a span of 13 bases. CDR3 length: 16 residues. CDR3 amino acids: CASSLEGAQFNEKLFF. The DNA for the CDR3 is TGTGCCAGCAGCTTGGAAGGGGCGCAGTTTAATGAAAAACTGTTTTTT.